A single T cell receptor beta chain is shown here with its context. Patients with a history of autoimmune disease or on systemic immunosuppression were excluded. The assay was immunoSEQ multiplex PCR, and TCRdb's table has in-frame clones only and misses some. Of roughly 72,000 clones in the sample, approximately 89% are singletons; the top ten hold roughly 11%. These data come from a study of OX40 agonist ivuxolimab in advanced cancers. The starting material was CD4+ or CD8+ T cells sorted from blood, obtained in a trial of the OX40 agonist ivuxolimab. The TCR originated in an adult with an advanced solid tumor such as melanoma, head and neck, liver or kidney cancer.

The CDR3 bases are TGTGCCAGCAGCCATCCAGACAGGGAGTCCTATGGCTACACCTTC. It specifies CASSHPDRESYGYTF. The J gene is TRBJ1-2, the V gene TRBV7-9; 7 bases map to TRBD1. The trim removed 5 bases at V and 4 bases at J, leaving 10 bases unmatched. The germline gives CDR1 SEHNR, CDR2 FQNEAQ (reference sequence). This CDR3 is built from 15 residues.